One sample yielded the 2 T cell receptor beta chains listed below, sequenced in a study of T-cell reconstitution after alpha-beta-depleted transplantation in children. For TCRbeta, the library was prepared with unique molecular identifiers. A single record per CDR3 protein comes from TCRdb applying MiXCR to the PCR reads. The data hold roughly 590,000 distinct CDR3 sequences, with over 15% observed a single time. Here the sequenced sample was PBMCs from the stem cell graft donor, taken from the stem cell graft. The source is a human donor who donated a stem cell graft to a child with acute myeloid leukemia.

The V and J genes are TRBV27 and TRBJ1-1; D unresolved. V was trimmed by 8 bases and J by 0 bases, leaving 10 bases between them. Germline V gives CDR1 MNHEY, CDR2 SMNVEV (reference sequence). The CDR3 consists of 13 residues. The CDR3 DNA reads as TGTGCCAGCGTCAAGGACTTGAACACTGAAGCTTTCTTT. It specifies CASVKDLNTEAFF.

This clonotype has ten or more counts. The V call is TRBV7-2, the J call TRBJ2-5; D not certain. The germline CDR1 and CDR2 sequences are SGHTA and FQGNSA. This CDR3 has 14 residues. Trimming removed 3 bases from V and 3 bases from J, with 11 bases in between. CDR3 in DNA: TGTGCCAGCAGCTTTGTAAACAGCGAAGAGACCCAGTACTTC. Encoded protein: CASSFVNSEETQYF.